Listed below are T cell receptor beta chains from one sample, sequenced in a study of regulatory T cells in long-lasting Graves disease. TCRdb fed the multiplex PCR reads into MiXCR, producing one record per CDR3 protein. Here the sample spans around 500,000 distinct CDR3 sequences, about 15% being singletons. The same specimen was also included in a second study, on T cells in Graves' hyperthyroidism and ophthalmopathy.

The sample here was peripheral blood mononuclear cells (PBMCs), taken at new diagnosis, from a patient treated with antithyroid drugs. The origin of the receptors is a woman aged 35-60 years with Graves disease. Each CDR3 is given with its conserved first and last residue.

j_gene	v_gene	CDR3aa
TRBJ2-1	TRBV11-2	CASSLEQGYNEQFF
TRBJ1-4	TRBV30	CAWSVAAGEKLFF
TRBJ2-2	TRBV2	CASSEAGGQAANTGELFF
TRBJ1-5	TRBV7-2	CASSWTGTESNQPQHF
TRBJ2-1	TRBV7-8	CASSPTQGTHNEQFF
TRBJ1-5	TRBV3-1	CASSQDTNQPQHF
TRBJ2-3	TRBV18	CASSPTSGGPSTDTQYF
TRBJ1-1	TRBV2	CASSKDTLAAEAFF
TRBJ2-1	TRBV24-1	CATSAGGAGYNEQFF
TRBJ2-1	TRBV7-8	CASRSRGLEQFF
TRBJ1-1	TRBV5-1	CASSLPDRVEAFF
TRBJ2-3	TRBV18	CASSPTDTDTQYF
TRBJ1-2	TRBV6-5	CASSSLANYGYTF